This TCR beta chain derives from a study of T cell responses to AZD1222 COVID-19 vaccine. Study conclusions and caveats: Females outnumbered males among donors, who were mostly white British; clonal diversity was possibly underestimated. Spike-specific TCR repertoires showed rising breadth and depth after two AZD1222 doses. Only 5 or 6 people who got AZD1222 tested seropositive at baseline. Targeting of unmutated variant regions was reportedly seen in nearly half of spike-specific TCRs.

Repertoires were generated with immunoSEQ multiplex PCR, while TCRdb's copy carries only in-frame clones and drops some. The repertoire holds around 100,000 clones, with just over 85% as singletons. Germline values: CDR1 SGHAT, CDR2 FQNNGV. Trimming removed 6 bases at V and 4 bases at J, with 18 bases between. The CDR3 totals 15 residues. Turning to this clone: The antigen remains unidentified.

Sequenced here: peripheral blood, sampled on day 0 of AZD1222 vaccination. The rearrangement uses TRBV11-2 and TRBJ1-2; D is possibly TRBD1 (6 bases). The TCR sequence derives from an adult in good health. The CDR3 protein is CASSSGGGPLYGYTF. The CDR3 DNA is TGTGCCAGCAGTTCCGGGGGGGGCCCCCTCTATGGCTACACCTTC. The full variable domain, in which reference TRBV11-2 and TRBJ1-2 provide the parts outside the CDR3, is EAGVAQSPRYKIIEKRQSVAFWCNPISGHATLYWYQQILGQGPKLLIQFQNNGVVDDSQLPKDRFSAERLKGVDSTLKIQPAKLEDSAVYLCASSSGGGPLYGYTFGSGTRLTVV.